A selection of T cell receptor beta chains follows, all from one sample in a study of CD4 T cells in relation to SARS-CoV-2 and coronaviruses. Sequencing was performed with immunoSEQ multiplex PCR; in TCRdb, only in-frame clones are kept and a portion is missing. The sample yields tens of thousands of clones, around three quarters seen once. Their antigen targets remain unknown. The sample comprised memory CD4+ T cells from PBMCs, cultured in vitro. Every receptor here comes from an adult with COVID-19. Both conserved end residues are part of each CDR3. D genes are given only for firm matches. The size of a clone is reported for some rows only, either as once, few or many, or as a class for expanded clones.

D gene: TRBD2
V gene: TRBV30
clone size: once
CDR3 length: 17
CDR3 protein: CAWGRQGLAGGWFTQYF

D gene: .
V gene: TRBV5-1
clone size: .
CDR3 length: 14
CDR3 protein: CASSLGGKDQPQHF

D gene: .
V gene: TRBV28
clone size: .
CDR3 length: 18
CDR3 protein: CASSLGGTFVVAKNIQYF

D gene: TRBD2
V gene: TRBV30
clone size: .
CDR3 length: 13
CDR3 protein: CAWGRESRDEQFF

D gene: .
V gene: TRBV18
clone size: .
CDR3 length: 10
CDR3 protein: CASSPDEQYF

D gene: TRBD2
V gene: TRBV7-2
clone size: .
CDR3 length: 14
CDR3 protein: CASSLVGRENEQFF

D gene: .
V gene: TRBV2
clone size: .
CDR3 length: 14
CDR3 protein: CASRNTGGAYEQYF

D gene: .
V gene: TRBV5-4
clone size: .
CDR3 length: 16
CDR3 protein: CASSPPGADSSYEQYF

D gene: .
V gene: TRBV7-9
clone size: .
CDR3 length: 11
CDR3 protein: CASAKGEGYTF

D gene: .
V gene: TRBV3-1/TRBV3-2
clone size: few
CDR3 length: 13
CDR3 protein: CASSQSNGNTQYF

D gene: .
V gene: TRBV28
clone size: .
CDR3 length: 12
CDR3 protein: CASSLLSQPQHF

D gene: .
V gene: TRBV28
clone size: .
CDR3 length: 12
CDR3 protein: CASSFGSYGYTF

D gene: .
V gene: TRBV20-1
clone size: .
CDR3 length: 11
CDR3 protein: CSARGQYGYTF

D gene: .
V gene: TRBV4-3
clone size: .
CDR3 length: 19
CDR3 protein: CASSQDQGRVYTGANVLTF

D gene: .
V gene: TRBV7-2
clone size: .
CDR3 length: 15
CDR3 protein: CASSFSSRLAETQYF

D gene: .
V gene: TRBV10-2
clone size: .
CDR3 length: 14
CDR3 protein: CASSYSSRLDTQYF

D gene: .
V gene: TRBV3-1/TRBV3-2
clone size: .
CDR3 length: 17
CDR3 protein: CASSQDLSAEGQETQYF

D gene: TRBD1
V gene: TRBV29-1
clone size: once
CDR3 length: 14
CDR3 protein: CSARDRGPGNTIYF

D gene: .
V gene: TRBV29-1
clone size: .
CDR3 length: 12
CDR3 protein: CSVRVGREKLFF

D gene: TRBD2
V gene: TRBV7-3
clone size: few
CDR3 length: 13
CDR3 protein: CASSVAGGLEQYF

D gene: TRBD1
V gene: TRBV7-8
clone size: once
CDR3 length: 18
CDR3 protein: CASSLPPRGRAGANVLTF

D gene: .
V gene: TRBV4-1
clone size: .
CDR3 length: 16
CDR3 protein: CASSPSNMEGWNIQYF

D gene: .
V gene: TRBV6-6
clone size: .
CDR3 length: 15
CDR3 protein: CASRVDRNSNQPQHF

D gene: .
V gene: TRBV28
clone size: .
CDR3 length: 16
CDR3 protein: CASSLLGGANTGELFF

D gene: TRBD2
V gene: TRBV3-1/TRBV3-2
clone size: .
CDR3 length: 17
CDR3 protein: CASSQESLAGVAGELFF

D gene: .
V gene: TRBV19
clone size: once
CDR3 length: 15
CDR3 protein: CASRTRDTRTDTQYF